This T cell receptor (beta chain) was captured by sequencing in a study of T cell clonality in common variable immunodeficiency. General study findings and limits: In common variable immunodeficiency, TCR beta chains reportedly carried fewer deletions and N-nucleotide insertions. The cause of increased CVID clonality remains unclear without subpopulation sequencing. Compared with healthy controls, CVID subjects showed increased TCRbeta clonality, mostly in about a third.

Donors gave roughly 5 to 9 ml heparinized peripheral whole blood. In its sample, this clone is medium-sized. Its antigen is unidentified. The CDR3 goes on 3 residues after the read ends, and that part is filled in from the germline J gene. Between the trimmed V and J ends, which lost 1 base and 1 base, there was a span of 7 bases. Germline V lookup: CDR1 KGHSH, CDR2 LQKENI. The CDR3 totals 14 residues. The data were produced by immunoSEQ multiplex PCR, yet TCRdb's version contains in-frame clones alone and is incomplete. This sample has more than 9,000 clones and no singletons, with around 5.8% in the ten largest.

This sequence originates from a human donor with common variable immunodeficiency. Sequencing was performed on peripheral blood mononuclear cells. This rearrangement joins TRBV18 to TRBJ2-5; D possibly corresponds to TRBD1 (6 bases). The CDR3 sequence is CASSPLDSQETQYF. Partial CDR3 DNA: TGTGCCAGCTCACCACTGGACAGCCAAGAGACC.